This T cell receptor (beta chain) was profiled in a study of blood T cell repertoires in COVID-19. As for the study in general: There were acute and convalescent COVID-19 samples, and they came from the United States, Italy and Spain. Sample material is recorded as cDNA or gDNA derived from T cells, B-cell-depleted T cells, or PBMCs.

V was pared by 4 bases and J by 4 bases, with 5 bases of the junction left unmatched. The CDR3 length is 15 residues. The germline V gene encodes CDR1 LGHDT and CDR2 YNNKEL (reference sequence). Sequenced by immunoSEQ multiplex PCR; TCRdb stores in-frame clones only, minus some. The profile shows about 86,000 clones, 75% to 90% of them singletons. Everyone who took part was roughly 18 to 89 years old, and they came from 24 US areas. Participant-reported clinical history was the basis for cohort assignment. This chain links TRBV3-1 (or the pseudogene TRBV3-2) with TRBJ1-3, with 9 bases identical to TRBD1. The TCR was taken from a woman in her 50s with acute COVID-19. The sequencing input was PBMCs or T cells enriched from blood (not recorded which). The CDR3 DNA is TGTGCCAGCAGCCGAGGACAGGGGATCGGAAACACCATATATTTT. As protein: CASSRGQGIGNTIYF.